The 21 T cell receptor beta chains below all came from one sample that was sequenced in a study of early T cells in non-severe SARS-CoV-2 infection. Using its own MiXCR run on the 5' RACE reads, TCRdb lists one record per CDR3 protein. Of roughly 110,000 distinct CDR3 sequences detected, roughly 11% appear once; the ten largest clones hold approximately 6.9%. Sequenced input: whole blood. Source of these receptors: an adult who was a healthcare worker with PCR-confirmed SARS-CoV-2 infection or an uninfected control (not recorded which).

This clonotype was detected many times. The rearrangement links TRBV28 to TRBJ1-2; maybe TRBD1 (5 bases). In germline, CDR1 is MDHEN, CDR2 SYDVKM. CDR3 size: 14 residues. The V end was cut by 5 bases, the J end by 4 bases, with 14 bases between. The DNA for the CDR3 is TGTGCCAGCAGTGGCGGGGGGGGAGCCTATGGCTACACCTTC. Translation: CASSGGGGAYGYTF.

In its sample, this clonotype was seen a few times. The chain carries TRBV12-3 or TRBV12-4 and TRBJ1-5, with D possibly being TRBD1 (5 bases). The V gene lost 3 bases and the J gene lost 3 bases, with 9 bases spanning the gap. The CDR3 runs 14 residues. The CDR3 region has the DNA TGTGCCAGCAGTTTTGGGGGGAACAATCAGCCCCAGCATTTT. It translates to CASSFGGNNQPQHF.

The chain recombines TRBV2 with TRBJ1-5; a weak D match, TRBD1 (5 bases). The CDR3 runs 13 residues. The ends were cut back, 4 bases at V and 5 bases at J, with 9 bases in the middle. From germline, CDR1 is SNHLY and CDR2 FYNNEI. The CDR3 here is CASSGGLDQPQHF. For the CDR3, the DNA is TGTGCCAGCAGTGGGGGACTGGATCAGCCCCAGCATTTT.

This clonotype was counted ten times or more. The chain links TRBV20-1 to TRBJ2-7, with D unclear. The CDR3 extends over 12 amino acids. The V gene lost 7 bases and the J gene lost 4 bases, with 14 bases spanning the gap. Germline V lookup: CDR1 DFQATT, CDR2 SNEGSKA (reference sequence). CDR3: CSVDSGLYEQYF. In nucleotides, the CDR3 is TGCAGTGTAGATTCGGGTTTATACGAGCAGTACTTC.

This clonotype has a count of ten or more. V gene TRBV7-3 combines with J gene TRBJ2-1; D unresolved. There are 13 residues in the CDR3. V was shortened by 1 base and J by 8 bases, with 9 bases between the two germline ends. Germline V gene data show CDR1 as SGHTA and CDR2 as FQGTGA. The CDR3 DNA is TGTGCCAGCAGCTTAAAACTCCTAGATGAGCAGTTCTTC. Its translation: CASSLKLLDEQFF.

This rearrangement joins TRBV20-1 to TRBJ2-1; 8 positions match TRBD2. This CDR3 has 14 residues. Germline values: CDR1 DFQATT, CDR2 SNEGSKA (reference sequence). Trimming removed 0 bases from V and 3 bases from J; junction bases left unmatched: 1. The chain's CDR3 is CSARDSGNYNEQFF. CDR3 DNA: TGCAGTGCTAGAGATAGCGGGAACTACAATGAGCAGTTCTTC.

This clonotype was counted between two and nine times. The rearrangement joins TRBV29-1 to TRBJ2-1; D ambiguous. This CDR3 has 11 residues. V lost 6 bases to trimming and J lost 2 bases, with 5 bases between them. The germline gives CDR1 SQVTM, CDR2 ANQGSEA. The CDR3 here is CSVDPYNEQFF. The DNA for the CDR3 is TGCAGCGTGGATCCCTACAATGAGCAGTTCTTC.

This clonotype was counted between two and nine times. This chain links TRBV5-4 with TRBJ2-1, with D possibly matching TRBD2 (6 bases). Trimming stripped 2 bases from V and 5 bases from J, with 14 bases between. CDR1 is SGHNT and CDR2 is YYREEE in the germline V gene (reference sequence). CDR3 length equals 15 residues. CDR3 sequence reads: CASSLPGDLDNEQFF. The CDR3 DNA is TGTGCCAGCAGCTTACCGGGAGATCTTGACAATGAGCAGTTCTTC. The variable domain in full, completed from reference TRBV5-4 and TRBJ2-1, reads ETGVTQSPTHLIKTRGQQVTLRCSSQSGHNTVSWYQQALGQGPQFIFQYYREEENGRGNFPPRFSGLQFPNYSSELNVNALELDDSALYLCASSLPGDLDNEQFFGPGTRLTVL.

This chain joins TRBV2 and TRBJ2-2, with TRBD2 matching over 12 bases. Germline V gene sequence: CDR1 SNHLY, CDR2 FYNNEI. The CDR3 totals 16 residues. V trimming: 6 bases; J trimming: 7 bases; junction bases outside the gene matches: 9. The CDR3 here is CASRARTSGTGGELFF. The CDR3 nucleotides read TGTGCCAGCAGAGCCAGGACTAGCGGGACCGGCGGGGAGCTGTTTTTT.

A few counts support this clonotype. J is TRBJ1-5 and V is TRBV4-3; D gene ambiguous. Germline V CDR1 and CDR2: LGHNA, YSLEER. The CDR3 is made up of 16 amino acids. Trimming removed 3 bases at V and 1 base at J, with 13 bases between. As DNA, the CDR3 is TGCGCCAGCAGCCAGGAGACATTCCACAGCAATCAGCCCCAGCATTTT. The encoded protein is CASSQETFHSNQPQHF.

This clonotype was recorded many times. The chain joins TRBV5-1 to TRBJ1-1; D remains unclear. Germline CDR1 is SGHRS and CDR2 is YFSETQ. Deletions cut 6 bases from V and 0 bases from J, with 12 bases between. The CDR3 is made up of 14 amino acids. DNA for the CDR3: TGCGCCAGCATCGGGTCCGGGTTGAACACTGAAGCTTTCTTT. This gives the protein CASIGSGLNTEAFF.

The chain joins TRBV29-1 to TRBJ2-1; a weak D match, TRBD2 (6 bases). V was trimmed by 2 bases and J by 4 bases, leaving 12 bases between them. Germline assignment: CDR1 SQVTM and CDR2 ANQGSEA. The CDR3 contains 14 residues. CDR3 region: CSVELARSYNEQFF. The CDR3 DNA follows: TGCAGCGTTGAACTAGCGAGATCATACAATGAGCAGTTCTTC.

On this clonotype itself: The junction and the germline gene differ at one end; a read error may be behind it. The V gene is TRBV30, the J gene TRBJ2-2; 8 positions agree with TRBD1. CDR1 and CDR2 from the germline V gene are GTSNPN and SVGIG (reference sequence). This CDR3 has 11 residues. The CDR3 reads CAWTGGGEPFF. The DNA for the CDR3 is TGTGCCTGGACAGGGGGCGGGGAGCCGTTTTTT. Full variable domain (outside the CDR3, taken from reference TRBV30 and TRBJ2-2): SQTIHQWPATLVQPVGSPLSLECTVEGTSNPNLYWYRQAAGRGLQLLFYSVGIGQISSEVPQNLSASRPQDRQFILSSKKLLLSDSGFYLCAWTGGGEPFFGEGSRLTVL.

The sample holds many counts of this clonotype. V usage is TRBV21-1 and J usage is TRBJ1-2; TRBD1 is the table's D call and was not checked against the DNA. TRBV21-1 is described as a pseudogene. The CDR3 is made up of 12 amino acids. DNA for the CDR3: TGTGCCAGCAGCAAAGTAGGGACAAAATCTGCCTTC. It yields the protein CASSKVGTKSAF.

This clonotype turned up a few times. This chain uses TRBV29-1 with TRBJ1-5, with D maybe TRBD1 (5 bases). V was trimmed by 4 bases and J by 1 base, leaving 11 bases between them. The CDR3 length is 14 residues. Germline V gives CDR1 SQVTM, CDR2 ANQGSEA. For the CDR3, the DNA is TGCAGCGTTGTCGGCAGGGAAAGCAATCAGCCCCAGCATTTT. Amino acid sequence: CSVVGRESNQPQHF. The entire variable domain, with the rest obtained from reference TRBV29-1 and TRBJ1-5, is as follows: SAVISQKPSRDICQRGTSLTIQCQVDSQVTMMFWYRQQPGQSLTLIATANQGSEATYESGFVIDKFPISRPNLTFSTLTVSNMSPEDSSIYLCSVVGRESNQPQHFGDGTRLSIL.

The V gene is TRBV29-1, the J gene TRBJ2-5; 7 bases are shared with TRBD1. Per the germline V gene, CDR1 is SQVTM and CDR2 is ANQGSEA. V lost 5 bases to trimming and J lost 5 bases; unmatched junction nucleotides: 5. This CDR3 region has 12 residues. CDR3 in amino acids: CSVLDRAETQYF. CDR3 nucleotide sequence: TGCAGCGTTCTCGACAGGGCCGAGACCCAGTACTTC. Variable domain in full (rest from reference TRBV29-1 and TRBJ2-5): SAVISQKPSRDICQRGTSLTIQCQVDSQVTMMFWYRQQPGQSLTLIATANQGSEATYESGFVIDKFPISRPNLTFSTLTVSNMSPEDSSIYLCSVLDRAETQYFGPGTRLLVL.

This chain uses TRBV28 with TRBJ2-1, with 10 bases matching TRBD2. The CDR3 has 14 residues. The V gene end was trimmed by 5 bases and the J gene end by 8 bases; junction bases not matched to a gene: 6. The germline gives CDR1 MDHEN, CDR2 SYDVKM. The CDR3 here is CASSRSGRYDEQFF. The CDR3 region has the DNA TGTGCCAGCAGTCGTAGCGGGAGGTACGATGAGCAGTTCTTC.

The table lists this clonotype with many counts. V is TRBV5-5 and J is TRBJ2-2; 13 bases map to TRBD2. CDR1 is SGHKS, CDR2 YYEKEE, per germline (reference sequence). The J segment lost 1 base and the V segment lost 4 bases, leaving 7 bases of the junction unmatched. CDR3 size: 18 residues. The CDR3 loop reads CASSIRRTSGRNTGELFF. The CDR3 DNA reads as TGTGCCAGCAGCATCCGCAGGACTAGCGGGAGGAACACCGGGGAGCTGTTTTTT.

To note about this clonotype: The junction departs from germline at one end; a sequencing error may be responsible. The rearrangement uses TRBV7-6 and TRBJ2-1; 9 bases fit TRBD1. This CDR3 has 15 amino acids. CDR1 is SGHVS, CDR2 FNYEAQ, per germline. For the CDR3, the DNA is TGTGTCAGCAGCTTAGGGGACAGGGAGATCAATGAGCAGTTCTTC. Residues: CVSSLGDREINEQFF.

This clonotype was seen ten or more times. The V gene is TRBV30, the J gene TRBJ2-3; TRBD2 matches at 7 bases. Germline V lookup: CDR1 GTSNPN, CDR2 SVGIG (reference sequence). The V segment lost 2 bases and the J segment 4 bases; nucleotides outside the gene matches: 6. This CDR3 has 14 amino acids. Written as DNA, the CDR3 is TGTGCCTGGAGTTGGACTAGGTTCGCAGATACGCAGTATTTT. Its translation is CAWSWTRFADTQYF.

In its sample, this clonotype was seen a few times. The rearrangement links TRBV6-5 to TRBJ2-7; 13 bases line up with TRBD2. The CDR3 has 17 residues. V trimming: 0 bases; J trimming: 9 bases; junction bases outside the gene matches: 11. Germline CDR1 and CDR2: MNHEY and SVGAGI. CDR3 protein: CASSYSHPGLAGFWQYF. DNA of the CDR3: TGTGCCAGCAGTTACTCTCACCCGGGACTAGCGGGATTTTGGCAGTACTTC.